This T cell receptor beta chain was documented in a study of blood T cell repertoires in COVID-19. Study context: Researchers got acute and convalescent COVID-19 samples from the United States, Italy and Spain. From T cells, B-cell-depleted T cells, or PBMCs came the material, which was cDNA or gDNA.

Methods used by the authors: Amplifying reference gene primers gave estimates of nucleated cell counts. Generated by immunoSEQ multiplex PCR, the TCRdb table keeps only in-frame clones and is missing some. V and J calls and clone size are those listed in that table; D and trimming were worked out from the DNA. The top ten clones hold roughly 13% of a sample with approximately 140,000 clones, over 75% of them seen once. V lost 5 bases, J lost 7 bases, and 18 bases lay in between. From germline, CDR1 is LGHDT and CDR2 YNNKEL (reference sequence). CDR3 size: 15 residues. Seattle participants joined during active infection and were tracked over time.

Sequenced sample: peripheral blood. The source is a young man with COVID-19, enrolled during active disease. The chain recombines TRBV3-1 (or the pseudogene TRBV3-2) with TRBJ1-5; a possible D gene is TRBD1 (6 bases). The CDR3 DNA reads TGTGCCAGCAGCAGGGGGACGGCCTCCGGGCAGCCCCAGCATTTT. Translating it yields CASSRGTASGQPQHF.